This T cell receptor (beta chain) was sequenced for a study of T-cell memory formation after mild COVID-19. The CDR3 sequence is 16 residues long. The germline gives CDR1 MNHNS, CDR2 SASEGT. V trimming: 0 bases; J trimming: 1 base; junction bases outside the gene matches: 4. It was 5'RACE with constant-segment primers that produced the TCR alpha and TCR beta cDNA libraries, which carried sample barcodes and UMIs. TCRdb processed the 5' RACE reads anew with MiXCR; each CDR3 protein has one entry. The repertoire includes 70,000 to 100,000 distinct CDR3 sequences, about 13% of them detected once, and about 27% sits in the top ten. With regard to this clonotype: What it recognizes is unknown.

Regarding the study as a whole: For second-wave clones that peaked at day 37, SARS-CoV-2 specificity went unverified. Clones that contracted clustered mainly in CM and EM if CD4+ and in EMRA if CD8+.

The TCR sequence derives from an adult woman who had mild COVID-19 (a few samples of this study predate the infection). Cell type and time point are not known. Sequencing input: PBMCs or a T cell subset sorted from them (not recorded which). The chain carries TRBV6-1 and TRBJ2-7; 9 bases are a match to TRBD1. CDR3 in amino acids: CASSEAIGTGSYEQYF. DNA of the CDR3: TGTGCCAGCAGTGAAGCGATCGGGACAGGGTCCTACGAGCAGTACTTC.